This TCR beta chain was captured in a study of blood T cell repertoires in COVID-19. Study-level information: The analysed material was cDNA or gDNA that came from T cells, B-cell-depleted T cells, or PBMCs.

Produced via immunoSEQ multiplex PCR; TCRdb's table is partial and in-frame only. In the table there are approximately 200,000 clones, about 85% of which are singletons. Looked up from germline, CDR1 is SQVTM and CDR2 is ANQGSEA. The trim removed 0 bases at V and 6 bases at J, leaving 11 bases unmatched. CDR3 length: 16 amino acids. This TCR was sampled from a man between 40 and 49 years old with acute or convalescent COVID-19. V gene TRBV29-1 combines with J gene TRBJ2-7; 10 bases map to TRBD1. The sequencing input was peripheral blood. The CDR3 region is CSVEDRIRDRGIEQYF. The CDR3 DNA sequence: TGCAGCGTTGAAGATCGGATAAGGGACAGGGGTATCGAGCAGTACTTC.